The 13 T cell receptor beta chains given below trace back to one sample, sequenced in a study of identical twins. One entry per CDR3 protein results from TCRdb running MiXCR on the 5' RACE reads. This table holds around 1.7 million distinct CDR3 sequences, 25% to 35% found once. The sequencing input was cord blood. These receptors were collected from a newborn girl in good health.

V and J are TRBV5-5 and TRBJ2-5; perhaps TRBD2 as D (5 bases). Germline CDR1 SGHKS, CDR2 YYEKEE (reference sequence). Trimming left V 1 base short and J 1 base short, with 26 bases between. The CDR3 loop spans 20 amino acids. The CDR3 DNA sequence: TGTGCCAGCAGCTTGAGTAGCCTAGTGGGCCTCGCTAGCCTCCAAGAGACCCAGTACTTC. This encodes CASSLSSLVGLASLQETQYF.

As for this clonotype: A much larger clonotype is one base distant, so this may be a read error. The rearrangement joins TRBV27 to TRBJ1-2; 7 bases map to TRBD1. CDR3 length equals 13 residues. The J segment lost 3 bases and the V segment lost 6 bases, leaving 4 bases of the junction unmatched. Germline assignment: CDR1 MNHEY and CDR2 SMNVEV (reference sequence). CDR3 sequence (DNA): TGTGCCAGCAGACCCGACAGGGACTATGGCTACACCTTC. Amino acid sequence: CASRPDRDYGYTF.

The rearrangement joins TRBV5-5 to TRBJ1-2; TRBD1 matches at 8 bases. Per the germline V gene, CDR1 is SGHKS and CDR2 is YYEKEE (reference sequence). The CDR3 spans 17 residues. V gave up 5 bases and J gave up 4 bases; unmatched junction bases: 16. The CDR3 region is CASRDRDRLLFGYGYTF. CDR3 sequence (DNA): TGTGCCAGCAGAGATCGGGACAGGCTCCTTTTCGGCTATGGCTACACCTTC.

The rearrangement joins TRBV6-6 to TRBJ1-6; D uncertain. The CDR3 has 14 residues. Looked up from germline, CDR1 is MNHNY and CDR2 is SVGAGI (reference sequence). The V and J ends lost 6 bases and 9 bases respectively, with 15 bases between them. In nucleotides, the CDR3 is TGTGCCAGCAGCACGACGGGTAAAGGTTCACCCCTCCACTTT. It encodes CASSTTGKGSPLHF.

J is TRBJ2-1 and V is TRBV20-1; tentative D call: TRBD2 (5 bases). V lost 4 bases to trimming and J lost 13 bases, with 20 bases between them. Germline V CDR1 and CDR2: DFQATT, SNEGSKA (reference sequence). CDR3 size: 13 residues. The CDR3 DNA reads TGCAGTGCTACTCAGCGGATCCAAGAGACCCAGTTCTTC. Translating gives CSATQRIQETQFF.

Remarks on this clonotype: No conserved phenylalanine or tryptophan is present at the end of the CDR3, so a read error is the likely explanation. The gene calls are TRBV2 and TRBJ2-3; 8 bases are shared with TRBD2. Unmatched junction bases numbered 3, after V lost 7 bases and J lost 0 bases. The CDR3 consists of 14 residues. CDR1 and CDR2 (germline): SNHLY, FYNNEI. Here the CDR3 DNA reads TGTGCCAGCACCGGGGGGGTCAGCACAGATACGCAGTATGTT. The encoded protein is CASTGGVSTDTQYV.

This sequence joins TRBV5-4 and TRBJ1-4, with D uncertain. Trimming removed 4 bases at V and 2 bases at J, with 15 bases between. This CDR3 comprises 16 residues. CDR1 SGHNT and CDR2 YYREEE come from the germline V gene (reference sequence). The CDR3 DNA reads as TGTGCCAGCAGCCGCGGGGTACACGGTACTAATGAAAAACTGTTTTTT. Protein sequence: CASSRGVHGTNEKLFF.

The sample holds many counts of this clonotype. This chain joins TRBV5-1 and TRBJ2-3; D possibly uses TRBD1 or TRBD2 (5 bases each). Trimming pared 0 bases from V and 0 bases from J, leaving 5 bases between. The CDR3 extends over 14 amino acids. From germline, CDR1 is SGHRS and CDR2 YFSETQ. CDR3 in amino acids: CASSLGDSTDTQYF. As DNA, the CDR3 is TGCGCCAGCAGCTTGGGGGACAGCACAGATACGCAGTATTTT.

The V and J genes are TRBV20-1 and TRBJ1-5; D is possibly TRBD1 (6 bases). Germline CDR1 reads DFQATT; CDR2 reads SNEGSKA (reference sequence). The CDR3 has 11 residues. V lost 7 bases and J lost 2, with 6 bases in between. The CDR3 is CSGTGNQPQHF. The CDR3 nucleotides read TGCAGTGGGACAGGCAATCAGCCCCAGCATTTT.

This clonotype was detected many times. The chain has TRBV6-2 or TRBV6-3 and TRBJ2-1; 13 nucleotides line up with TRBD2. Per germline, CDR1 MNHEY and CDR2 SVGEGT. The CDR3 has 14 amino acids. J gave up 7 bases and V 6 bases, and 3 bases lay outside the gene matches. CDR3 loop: CASRKLAGGNEQFF. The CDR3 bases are TGTGCCAGCAGAAAACTAGCGGGGGGGAATGAGCAGTTCTTC.

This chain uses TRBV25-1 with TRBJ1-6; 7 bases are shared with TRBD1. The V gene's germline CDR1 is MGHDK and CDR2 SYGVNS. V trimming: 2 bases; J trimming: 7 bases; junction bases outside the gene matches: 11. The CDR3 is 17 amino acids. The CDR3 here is CASSEGVAGQTNSPLHF. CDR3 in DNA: TGTGCCAGCAGTGAAGGGGTCGCGGGACAGACCAATTCACCCCTCCACTTT.

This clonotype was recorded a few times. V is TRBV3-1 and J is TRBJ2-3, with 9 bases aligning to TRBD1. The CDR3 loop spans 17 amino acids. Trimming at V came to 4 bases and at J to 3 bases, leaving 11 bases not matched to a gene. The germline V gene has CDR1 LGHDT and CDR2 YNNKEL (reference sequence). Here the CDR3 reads CASSPYGRTGVTDTQYF. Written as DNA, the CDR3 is TGTGCCAGCAGCCCTTATGGCCGGACAGGGGTAACAGATACGCAGTATTTT.

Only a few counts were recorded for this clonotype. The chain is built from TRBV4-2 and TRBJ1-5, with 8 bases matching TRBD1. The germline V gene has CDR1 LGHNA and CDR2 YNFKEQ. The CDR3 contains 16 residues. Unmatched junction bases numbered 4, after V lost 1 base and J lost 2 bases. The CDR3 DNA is TGTGCCAGCAGCCAAGGGACAGGGTTTGGCAATCAGCCCCAGCATTTT. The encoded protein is CASSQGTGFGNQPQHF.